One and the same sample provided the 11 T cell receptor beta chains below, sequenced in a study of immune evolution from preneoplasia to lung adenocarcinoma. Repertoires were generated with immunoSEQ multiplex PCR, while TCRdb's copy carries only in-frame clones and drops some. This sample has thousands of clones, with about 78% found just once. The sequenced sample was FFPE adjacent normal lung tissue. These receptors originate from a donor aged 70 or over with lung adenocarcinoma.

The chain recombines TRBV11-2 with TRBJ1-2; no clear D. The CDR3 covers 14 residues. Per the germline V gene, CDR1 is SGHAT and CDR2 is FQNNGV. Trimming took 0 bases from V and 7 from J, leaving 12 bases between them. The CDR3 sequence: CASSLEHGGGGYTF. CDR3 coding DNA: TGTGCCAGCAGCTTAGAACACGGAGGCGGTGGCTACACCTTC.

J is TRBJ2-1 and V is TRBV6-6, with 10 bases fitting TRBD2. The CDR3 loop spans 15 amino acids. Germline V gene lookup returns CDR1 MNHNY and CDR2 SVGAGI (reference sequence). V dropped 6 bases and J dropped 3; count of bases not matched to a gene: 5. The CDR3 nucleotides are TGTGCCAGCAGAGCCGGGACTAGCGTCTACAATGAGCAGTTCTTC. This sequence encodes CASRAGTSVYNEQFF.

The chain joins TRBV5-8 to TRBJ2-2; D is ambiguous. Germline V gives CDR1 SGHTS, CDR2 YDEGEE. The CDR3 sequence is 18 residues long. Deletions cut 3 bases from V and 3 bases from J, with 21 bases between. CDR3 sequence reads: CASSYAPRVSAYTGELFF. CDR3 bases: TGTGCCAGCAGCTACGCACCACGAGTGAGCGCCTACACCGGGGAGCTGTTTTTT.

This chain connects TRBV6-1 to TRBJ2-7, with 7 bases lining up with TRBD2. Germline values: CDR1 MNHNS, CDR2 SASEGT. V shed 2 bases, J shed 4 bases, and the junction held 8 bases outside the gene matches. CDR3 length: 15 residues. The CDR3 loop reads CASSERLAETYEQYF. The CDR3 coding sequence is TGTGCCAGCAGTGAAAGGCTAGCGGAAACATACGAGCAGTACTTC.

This clone appeared a few times. The DNA for the CDR3 is TGTGCCTGGAGTAGCGGGAGGTACAATGAGCAGTTCTTC. Amino acids: CAWSSGRYNEQFF. The chain employs TRBV30 and TRBJ2-1; 9 bases are a match to TRBD2. The junction had 0 bases not matched to a gene; V was cut back by 2 bases and J by 4 bases. The CDR3 loop spans 13 amino acids. CDR1 and CDR2 from the germline V gene are GTSNPN and SVGIG (reference sequence).

The J gene is TRBJ2-6, the V gene TRBV13; possible D gene TRBD1, 6 bases. From germline, CDR1 is PRHDT and CDR2 FYEKMQ (reference sequence). V was pared by 4 bases and J by 0 bases, with 25 bases between. The CDR3 has 21 residues. In nucleotides, the CDR3 is TGTGCCAGCAGCTCGACGCTTAGTTGGGACACAGATAACTCTGGGGCCAACGTCCTGACTTTC. Translated, it gives CASSSTLSWDTDNSGANVLTF.

The rearrangement links TRBV15 to TRBJ2-2, with TRBD1 as a possible D gene (7 bases). CDR1 and CDR2 from the germline V gene are LNHNV and YYDKDF (reference sequence). The CDR3 contains 14 residues. V lost 8 bases to trimming and J lost 5 bases, with 15 bases between them. The CDR3 coding sequence is TGTGCCACCGGAGGGGGCGGGCTTACCGGGGAGCTGTTTTTT. It is translated as CATGGGGLTGELFF.

The chain uses TRBV6-5 and TRBJ1-1, with 7 bases aligning to TRBD1. The CDR3 sequence is 14 residues long. Trimming at V came to 2 bases and at J to 7 bases, leaving 7 bases not matched to a gene. In germline, CDR1 is MNHEY, CDR2 SVGAGI. For the CDR3, the DNA is TGTGCCAGCAGTTACAGGTGGGACAGCAATGAAGCTTTCTTT. Encoded protein: CASSYRWDSNEAFF.

This sequence joins TRBV13 and TRBJ2-7, with 11 bases fitting TRBD2. From germline, CDR1 is PRHDT and CDR2 FYEKMQ (reference sequence). The CDR3 is 18 amino acids. After removal of 6 bases from V and 2 bases from J, the junction contained 15 bases not matched to a gene. The CDR3 DNA reads TGTGCCAGCAGTTCCGAAGGGGAACTAGCGGGAGAGACCTACGAGCAGTACTTC. Residues: CASSSEGELAGETYEQYF.

The gene calls are TRBV7-2 and TRBJ2-5; possible D gene TRBD2, 7 bases. The germline V gene encodes CDR1 SGHTA and CDR2 FQGNSA. CDR3 length: 15 residues. V gave up 5 bases and J gave up 5 bases, with 18 bases separating them. The CDR3 sequence: CASSGRTGRGETQYF. CDR3 nucleotides: TGTGCCAGCAGCGGAAGAACAGGGAGGGGGGAGACCCAGTACTTC.

The CDR3 loop reads CSAMGQTEAFF. The CDR3 DNA sequence: TGCAGTGCGATGGGACAGACTGAAGCTTTCTTT. The chain joins TRBV20-1 to TRBJ1-1; 7 bases match TRBD1. Germline V gene lookup returns CDR1 DFQATT and CDR2 SNEGSKA (reference sequence). The CDR3 contains 11 residues. The junction had 3 bases not matched to a gene; V was cut back by 6 bases and J by 5 bases.